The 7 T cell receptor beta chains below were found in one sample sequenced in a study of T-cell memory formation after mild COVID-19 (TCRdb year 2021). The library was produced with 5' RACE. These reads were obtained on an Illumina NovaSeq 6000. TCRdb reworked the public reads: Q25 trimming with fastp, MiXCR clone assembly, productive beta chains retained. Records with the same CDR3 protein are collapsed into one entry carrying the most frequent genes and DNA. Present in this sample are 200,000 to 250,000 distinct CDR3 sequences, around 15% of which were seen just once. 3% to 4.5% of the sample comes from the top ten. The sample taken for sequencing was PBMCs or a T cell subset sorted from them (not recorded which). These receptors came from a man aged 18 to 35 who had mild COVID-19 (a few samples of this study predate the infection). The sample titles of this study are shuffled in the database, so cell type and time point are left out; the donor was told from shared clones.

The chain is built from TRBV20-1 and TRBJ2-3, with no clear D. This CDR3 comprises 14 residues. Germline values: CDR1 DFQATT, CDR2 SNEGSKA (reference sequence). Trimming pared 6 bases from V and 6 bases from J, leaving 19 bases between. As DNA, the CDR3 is TGCAGTGCCCGCGACTCCGCTGGGAAGGATACGCAGTATTTT. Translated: CSARDSAGKDTQYF.

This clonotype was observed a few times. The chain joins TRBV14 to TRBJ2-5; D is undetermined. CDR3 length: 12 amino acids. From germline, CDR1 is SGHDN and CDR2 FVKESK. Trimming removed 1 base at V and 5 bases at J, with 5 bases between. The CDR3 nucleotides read TGTGCCAGCAGCCAAGCACGCGAGACCCAGTACTTC. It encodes CASSQARETQYF.

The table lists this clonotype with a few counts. The DNA of the CDR3 is TGTGCCAGCAGCCTCCCCGGGACAGGGGAAGACTTTGGGCAGTTCTTC. Encoded protein: CASSLPGTGEDFGQFF. The rearrangement joins TRBV5-4 to TRBJ2-1; 10 bases line up with TRBD1. The germline V gene has CDR1 SGHNT and CDR2 YYREEE (reference sequence). The CDR3 is made up of 16 amino acids. The J segment lost 12 bases and the V segment lost 4 bases, leaving 16 bases of the junction unmatched.

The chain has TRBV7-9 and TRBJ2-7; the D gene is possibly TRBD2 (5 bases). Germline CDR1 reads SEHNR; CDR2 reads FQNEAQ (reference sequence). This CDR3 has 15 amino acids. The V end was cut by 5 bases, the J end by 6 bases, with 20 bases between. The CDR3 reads CASSPRSRGPAEQYF. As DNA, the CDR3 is TGTGCCAGCAGCCCCCGAAGCCGAGGGCCAGCCGAGCAGTACTTC.

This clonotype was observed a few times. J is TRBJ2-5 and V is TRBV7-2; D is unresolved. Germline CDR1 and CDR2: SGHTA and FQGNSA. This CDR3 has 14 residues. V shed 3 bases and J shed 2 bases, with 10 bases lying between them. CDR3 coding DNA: TGTGCCAGCAGCTTGATGGACGGACAAGAGACCCAGTACTTC. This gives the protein CASSLMDGQETQYF.

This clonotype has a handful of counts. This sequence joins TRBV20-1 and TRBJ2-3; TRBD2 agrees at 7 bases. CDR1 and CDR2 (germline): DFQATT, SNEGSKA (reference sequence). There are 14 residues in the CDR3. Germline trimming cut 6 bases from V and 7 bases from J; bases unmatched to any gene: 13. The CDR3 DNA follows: TGCAGTGCCAGGGACTACCTTAAACTTTATACGCAGTATTTT. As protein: CSARDYLKLYTQYF.

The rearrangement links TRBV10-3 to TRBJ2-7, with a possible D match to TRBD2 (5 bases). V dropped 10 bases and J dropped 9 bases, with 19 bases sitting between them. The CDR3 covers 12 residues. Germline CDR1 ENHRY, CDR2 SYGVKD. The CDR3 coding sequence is TGTGCCACGAGGTCATCGGGGTCGGGGCAGTACTTC. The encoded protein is CATRSSGSGQYF.